This is a list of T cell receptor beta chains from one sample in a study of blood T cell repertoires in COVID-19. Measured with immunoSEQ multiplex PCR; TCRdb has only the in-frame clones, and not every one. The sample includes over 150,000 clones, about 80% of them seen just once. Sequences were obtained from peripheral blood. The receptors come from a woman between 55 and 75 years old with COVID-19, enrolled during active disease. CDR3s include the opening cysteine and the closing phenylalanine or tryptophan. A D gene is named only where the DNA matches it firmly. Only part of the rows carry a size: once, few, many, or a class if the clone is expanded.

.,TRBV24-1,TRBJ1-6,.,TGTGCCACCAGTGATAAACTCGGTTCACCCCTCCACTTT,CATSDKLGSPLHF
TRBD1,TRBV5-1,TRBJ1-1,.,TGCGCCAGCAGCCGGGACAGGTTGAACACTGAAGCTTTCTTT,CASSRDRLNTEAFF
.,TRBV10-3,TRBJ1-2,.,TGTGCCATCAGTGAACAGTCCTATTATGGCTACACCTTC,CAISEQSYYGYTF
.,TRBV12-3/TRBV12-4,TRBJ1-1,once,TGTGCCAGCAGTTTGTCCGTGAACACTGAAGCTTTCTTT,CASSLSVNTEAFF
.,TRBV6-2/TRBV6-3,TRBJ1-2,.,TGTGCCAGCAGCCGACCCATACAGGGCTACACCTTC,CASSRPIQGYTF
TRBD1,TRBV5-1,TRBJ2-1,.,TGCGCCAGCAGCGTGGGACAGGGGTCCTACAATGAGCAGTTCTTC,CASSVGQGSYNEQFF
.,TRBV19,TRBJ1-1,.,TGTGCCAGTAGCGAACAGGGGAACACTGAAGCTTTCTTT,CASSEQGNTEAFF
TRBD1,TRBV10-3,TRBJ1-1,.,TGTGCCATCCGGGTACAGGGGATGGAAACTGAAGCTTTCTTT,CAIRVQGMETEAFF
.,TRBV14,TRBJ1-6,.,TGTGCCAGCAGCCAAGTTGGGCATCAAGGCAGGACCTATAATTCACCCCTCCACTTT,CASSQVGHQGRTYNSPLHF
.,TRBV6-5,TRBJ1-5,.,TGTGCCAGCAGGTGGGAGTTAACCAGCAATCAGCCCCAGCATTTT,CASRWELTSNQPQHF
.,TRBV5-1,TRBJ1-2,.,TGCGCCAGCAGCTTGGCCGCGTCCCGAACCTATGGCTACACCTTC,CASSLAASRTYGYTF
.,TRBV7-6,TRBJ2-1,.,TGTGCCAGCAGCTTAGAGTGGGGCGGATACAATGAGCAGTTCTTC,CASSLEWGGYNEQFF
TRBD1,TRBV5-1,TRBJ2-3,.,TGCGCCAGCATGACAGGGTTGAGGGGGACAGATACGCAGTATTTT,CASMTGLRGTDTQYF
TRBD2,TRBV27,TRBJ2-7,.,TGTGCCAGCAGTTTCTTGACTAGCGGACACGAGCAGTACTTC,CASSFLTSGHEQYF
.,TRBV4-1,TRBJ2-5,once,TGCGCCAGCAGCCAGAATGGCGAGACCCAGTACTTC,CASSQNGETQYF
.,TRBV18,TRBJ1-1,.,TGTGCCAGTATACAACCGGGGGGCACTGAAGCTTTCTTT,CASIQPGGTEAFF
.,TRBV5-1,TRBJ1-2,.,TGCGCCAGCAAGTGGAACAGGGACCAAGGCTACACCTTC,CASKWNRDQGYTF
.,TRBV19,TRBJ2-5,.,TGTGCCAGTAAGTCAGGGATTGGAGAGACCCAGTACTTC,CASKSGIGETQYF
TRBD1,TRBV10-3,TRBJ1-6,.,TGTGCCATCAGTGGGGGGACAGGGACGAATTCACCCCTCCACTTT,CAISGGTGTNSPLHF
TRBD1,TRBV6-5,TRBJ2-7,.,TGTGCCAGCAGAAAAACAGGACAGGGTTTGGGCGAGCAGTACTTC,CASRKTGQGLGEQYF
TRBD1,TRBV5-1,TRBJ1-3,.,TGCGCCAGCAGCTCCGGGACAGGGACTGGAAACACCATATATTTT,CASSSGTGTGNTIYF
TRBD1,TRBV11-2,TRBJ1-4,once,TGTGCCAGCGGTTACGGGACAGGGCATGAAAAACTGTTTTTT,CASGYGTGHEKLFF
.,TRBV27,TRBJ1-2,.,TGTGCCAGCAGTTATCTGGGGACAAACTATGGCTACACCTTC,CASSYLGTNYGYTF